Following are 28 T cell receptor beta chains from one sample sequenced in a study of long-term antiretroviral therapy in people with HIV. Samples were assayed with immunoSEQ v3.0 at survey level. The data were produced by immunoSEQ multiplex PCR, yet TCRdb's version contains in-frame clones alone and is incomplete. The sample lists some 13,000 clones, around 77% seen once, with roughly an eighth in the top ten. The sequenced sample was unsorted PBMCs, obtained 1.3 years after starting antiretroviral therapy. The receptor set was obtained from a woman aged 18 to 35 with HIV.

This rearrangement joins TRBV10-3 to TRBJ1-5; 8 nucleotides agree with TRBD1. The junction had 2 bases not matched to a gene; V was cut back by 6 bases and J by 4 bases. In germline, CDR1 is ENHRY, CDR2 SYGVKD. The CDR3 has 13 amino acids. DNA of the CDR3: TGTGCCATCAGGGACAGGGAGAATCAGCCCCAGCATTTT. It encodes CAIRDRENQPQHF.

The rearrangement joins TRBV28 to TRBJ2-7; 8 positions match TRBD2. The germline gives CDR1 MDHEN, CDR2 SYDVKM. The trim removed 3 bases at V and 0 bases at J, leaving 10 bases unmatched. The CDR3 extends over 17 amino acids. CDR3 DNA: TGTGCCAGCAGTTTGGCGGGAGGCGTTACGAGCTCCTACGAGCAGTACTTC. Its translation: CASSLAGGVTSSYEQYF.

This chain links TRBV2 with TRBJ2-5; possible D gene TRBD1, 6 bases. Germline V gives CDR1 SNHLY, CDR2 FYNNEI. Trimming left V 6 bases short and J 5 bases short, with 19 bases between. CDR3 length equals 15 residues. The CDR3: CASRQTGLKPETQYF. The CDR3 DNA sequence: TGTGCCAGCAGGCAGACAGGCTTGAAGCCGGAGACCCAGTACTTC.

This sequence joins TRBV9 and TRBJ2-3, with D possibly being TRBD2 (6 bases). Deletions cut 0 bases from V and 4 bases from J, with 9 bases between. The CDR3 consists of 14 residues. From germline, CDR1 is SGDLS and CDR2 YYNGEE. The CDR3 region is CASSVAGESDTQYF. For the CDR3, the DNA is TGTGCCAGCAGCGTAGCGGGAGAGTCAGATACGCAGTATTTT. Full variable domain (rest looked up from reference TRBV9 and TRBJ2-3): DSGVTQTPKHLITATGQRVTLRCSPRSGDLSVYWYQQSLDQGLQFLIQYYNGEERAKGNILERFSAQQFPDLHSELNLSSLELGDSALYFCASSVAGESDTQYFGPGTRLTVL.

The count of this clone is one. The CDR3 protein is CSAYTGEGYTF. CDR3 nucleotide sequence: TGCAGTGCTTATACAGGGGAAGGCTACACCTTC. The chain uses TRBV20-1 and TRBJ1-2, with 7 positions matching TRBD1. The CDR3 has 11 residues. With V trimmed by 5 bases and J by 8 bases, 5 bases remained unmatched. The germline V gene has CDR1 DFQATT and CDR2 SNEGSKA (reference sequence).

The CDR3 DNA follows: TGCGCCAGCAGCCGGGGGGGAGGGAACCAGCCCCAGCATTTT. Amino acid sequence: CASSRGGGNQPQHF. V and J are TRBV4-3 and TRBJ1-5; a weak D match, TRBD1 (5 bases). Germline V gene sequence: CDR1 LGHNA, CDR2 YSLEER. The length of the CDR3 is 14 residues. V was cut by 4 bases and J by 7 bases, with 14 bases left in between.

This sequence joins TRBV5-6 and TRBJ2-2, with 12 bases fitting TRBD2. V shed 3 bases, J shed 5 bases, and the junction held 11 bases outside the gene matches. Germline lookup yields CDR1 SGHDT and CDR2 YYEEEE. This CDR3 is 18 amino acids long. CDR3 DNA sequence: TGTGCCAGCAGCTCCTTCCACTCTAGCGGGAGGGGGACCGGGGAGCTGTTTTTT. This sequence encodes CASSSFHSSGRGTGELFF.

The genes are TRBV9 and TRBJ1-1; TRBD1 might be the D (5 bases). V was clipped by 3 bases and J by 5 bases, with 17 bases between them. The CDR3 covers 15 residues. Per germline, CDR1 SGDLS and CDR2 YYNGEE. The CDR3 reads CASSAPGGVGTEAFF. In DNA form, the CDR3 reads TGTGCCAGCAGCGCCCCGGGAGGGGTGGGGACTGAAGCTTTCTTT.

This chain joins TRBV7-3 and TRBJ1-2, with D unclear. CDR1 and CDR2 (germline): SGHTA, FQGTGA. The length of the CDR3 is 16 residues. Trimming took 2 bases from V and 4 from J, leaving 17 bases between them. In DNA, the CDR3 is TGTGCCAGCAGCTTAGGTTGGAGCGAGGAGGGCTATGGCTACACCTTC. This codes for CASSLGWSEEGYGYTF.

The rearrangement uses TRBV6-1 and TRBJ1-4; D is ambiguous. CDR1 and CDR2 from the germline V gene are MNHNS and SASEGT. Deletions cut 2 bases from V and 8 bases from J, with 12 bases between. The CDR3 has 14 amino acids. CDR3 DNA sequence: TGTGCCAGCAGTGAAAAGCTCGTTTTGGAAAAACTGTTTTTT. Protein: CASSEKLVLEKLFF.

Only a few counts were recorded for this clone. The chain links TRBV10-3 to TRBJ1-1; D might be TRBD1 (6 bases). Trimming took off 4 bases at V and 5 bases at J, with 11 bases between the two ends. Germline-derived CDR1 and CDR2 are ENHRY and SYGVKD. This CDR3 has 13 residues. CDR3 sequence reads: CAISGTEGTEAFF. The DNA for the CDR3 is TGTGCCATCAGTGGGACAGAGGGGACTGAAGCTTTCTTT.

The chain uses TRBV5-1 and TRBJ1-1, with D hard to call. Trimming pared 7 bases from V and 6 bases from J, leaving 16 bases between. This CDR3 region has 13 residues. Germline V lookup: CDR1 SGHRS, CDR2 YFSETQ. The CDR3 here is CASLSEAGAEAFF. The CDR3 DNA reads TGCGCCAGCCTAAGCGAAGCCGGGGCTGAAGCTTTCTTT. Full variable domain (remainder filled in from reference TRBV5-1 and TRBJ1-1): KAGVTQTPRYLIKTRGQQVTLSCSPISGHRSVSWYQQTPGQGLQFLFEYFSETQRNKGNFPGRFSGRQFSNSRSEMNVSTLELGDSALYLCASLSEAGAEAFFGQGTRLTVV.

The V and J genes are TRBV9 and TRBJ2-2; 12 bases line up with TRBD1. The CDR3 runs 16 residues. Germline V lookup: CDR1 SGDLS, CDR2 YYNGEE. V trimming: 3 bases; J trimming: 7 bases; junction bases outside the gene matches: 7. CDR3: CASSGGQGALGGELFF. The CDR3 nucleotides are TGTGCCAGCAGCGGGGGACAGGGGGCGCTGGGCGGGGAGCTGTTTTTT.

The CDR3 region is CASSPRWGGTDTQYF. CDR3 DNA sequence: TGCGCCAGCAGCCCACGTTGGGGGGGAACAGATACGCAGTATTTT. V gene TRBV4-3 combines with J gene TRBJ2-3; TRBD2 matches at 7 bases. Germline loops: CDR1 LGHNA, CDR2 YSLEER. Unmatched junction bases numbered 7, after V lost 4 bases and J lost 3 bases. CDR3 length equals 15 residues.

V usage is TRBV27 and J usage is TRBJ1-4; a possible D gene is TRBD1 (6 bases). CDR3 length equals 15 residues. The V end was cut by 7 bases, the J end by 8 bases, with 20 bases between. Germline V gene lookup returns CDR1 MNHEY and CDR2 SMNVEV (reference sequence). This CDR3 reads CASTTESGGAEKLFF. CDR3 bases: TGTGCCAGCACCACCGAGTCTGGGGGGGCGGAAAAACTGTTTTTT.

This chain uses TRBV1 with TRBJ2-7. TRBV1 is shown as a pseudogene. The CDR3 is made up of 17 amino acids. The CDR3 DNA sequence: TGCACCAGCAGCCAATGGGGTCTTGAACGAGTGGCCTACGAGCAGTACTTC. This sequence encodes CTSSQWGLERVAYEQYF.

V usage is TRBV5-5 and J usage is TRBJ2-5; D not certain. The germline V gene encodes CDR1 SGHKS and CDR2 YYEKEE (reference sequence). The CDR3 runs 14 residues. Trimming removed 0 bases from V and 7 bases from J, with 13 bases in between. The CDR3 DNA follows: TGTGCCAGCAGCTTGGGTGTCTTATCGGGGACCCAGTACTTC. Translated: CASSLGVLSGTQYF. Full variable domain (outside the CDR3, taken from reference TRBV5-5 and TRBJ2-5): DAGVTQSPTHLIKTRGQQVTLRCSPISGHKSVSWYQQVLGQGPQFIFQYYEKEERGRGNFPDRFSARQFPNYSSELNVNALLLGDSALYLCASSLGVLSGTQYFGPGTRLLVL.

The chain is built from TRBV28 and TRBJ1-2, with TRBD1 matching 9 bases. This CDR3 is 15 amino acids long. From germline, CDR1 is MDHEN and CDR2 SYDVKM. The V gene end was trimmed by 2 bases and the J gene end by 6 bases; junction bases not matched to a gene: 7. The chain's CDR3 is CASSLVRDRVDGYTF. In nucleotides, the CDR3 is TGTGCCAGCAGTTTAGTAAGGGACAGGGTCGATGGCTACACCTTC.

This rearrangement joins TRBV5-6 to TRBJ2-1, with TRBD2 matching 8 bases. Germline lookup yields CDR1 SGHDT and CDR2 YYEEEE. The CDR3 covers 12 residues. Trimming at V came to 2 bases and at J to 10 bases, leaving 2 bases not matched to a gene. CDR3 nucleotides: TGTGCCAGCAGCTTAGTAGCGGGAGAGCAGTTCTTC. Translated, it gives CASSLVAGEQFF.

This clone came up a few times. V is TRBV15 and J is TRBJ1-2; 8 nucleotides align to TRBD1. With 0 bases clipped from V and 2 bases from J, the junction kept 8 bases outside the gene matches. The CDR3 has 17 residues. From germline, CDR1 is LNHNV and CDR2 YYDKDF (reference sequence). In nucleotides, the CDR3 is TGTGCCACCAGCAGAGATACTTGGGGGACAGGAAACTATGGCTACACCTTC. Residues: CATSRDTWGTGNYGYTF.

The V gene is TRBV29-1, the J gene TRBJ2-1; D might be TRBD2 (6 bases). The CDR3 runs 12 residues. Germline assignment: CDR1 SQVTM and CDR2 ANQGSEA. Deletions cut 7 bases from V and 4 bases from J, with 11 bases between. The CDR3 is CSGGTNYNEQFF. The DNA of the CDR3 is TGCAGCGGCGGGACCAATTACAATGAGCAGTTCTTC.

This clone qualifies as large. The chain links TRBV11-2 to TRBJ1-1; no clear D gene. Germline V gene lookup returns CDR1 SGHAT and CDR2 FQNNGV. V was shortened by 2 bases and J by 2 bases, with 6 bases between the two germline ends. This CDR3 comprises 13 residues. CDR3 sequence: CASSLWGNTEAFF. As DNA, the CDR3 is TGTGCCAGCAGCTTATGGGGTAACACTGAAGCTTTCTTT.

For the CDR3, the DNA is TGTGCCAGCAGCGTAGATGAGGGTTTAGGAGATGGCTACACCTTC. It yields the protein CASSVDEGLGDGYTF. V and J are TRBV9 and TRBJ1-2; D is unresolved. Germline CDR1 reads SGDLS; CDR2 reads YYNGEE. V was trimmed by 0 bases and J by 6 bases, leaving 15 bases between them. The CDR3 runs to 15 residues.

CDR3 sequence reads: CASTQGTGNTEAFF. CDR3 in DNA: TGTGCCAGCACGCAAGGGACAGGAAACACTGAAGCTTTCTTT. The chain combines TRBV6-5 with TRBJ1-1; 8 bases map to TRBD1. The CDR3 extends over 14 amino acids. The germline V gene has CDR1 MNHEY and CDR2 SVGAGI. V lost 7 bases and J lost 2; bases outside the gene matches: 6.

The CDR3 DNA sequence: TGTGCCAGCAACGGGACAGGGGACGGCTACACCTTC. Translating it yields CASNGTGDGYTF. This sequence joins TRBV12-1 and TRBJ1-2; TRBD1, the table's D call, was not compared with the DNA. TRBV12-1 is deemed a pseudogene. This CDR3 is 12 amino acids long.

The chain links TRBV21-1 to TRBJ1-2. TRBV21-1 is flagged as a pseudogene. The CDR3 is 14 residues long. As DNA, the CDR3 is TGTGCCAGCAGCGAAGGGGGAAGTGACTATGGCTACACCTTC. Protein sequence: CASSEGGSDYGYTF.

The V call is TRBV30, the J call TRBJ2-1, with D maybe TRBD1 (5 bases). Between the trimmed V and J ends, which lost 4 bases and 0 bases, there was a span of 7 bases. Germline V lookup: CDR1 GTSNPN, CDR2 SVGIG (reference sequence). CDR3 length equals 13 residues. CDR3 amino acids: CAWTGYSYNEQFF. In DNA, the CDR3 is TGTGCCTGGACAGGGTACTCCTACAATGAGCAGTTCTTC.

V gene TRBV10-3 combines with J gene TRBJ2-7; 8 nucleotides align to TRBD2. CDR1 and CDR2 (germline): ENHRY, SYGVKD. CDR3 size: 19 residues. The J segment lost 2 bases and the V segment lost 0 bases, leaving 15 bases of the junction unmatched. CDR3: CAISESFLGTSYNTYEQYF. In nucleotides, the CDR3 is TGTGCCATCAGTGAGTCGTTCCTGGGGACTAGTTATAACACCTACGAGCAGTACTTC.